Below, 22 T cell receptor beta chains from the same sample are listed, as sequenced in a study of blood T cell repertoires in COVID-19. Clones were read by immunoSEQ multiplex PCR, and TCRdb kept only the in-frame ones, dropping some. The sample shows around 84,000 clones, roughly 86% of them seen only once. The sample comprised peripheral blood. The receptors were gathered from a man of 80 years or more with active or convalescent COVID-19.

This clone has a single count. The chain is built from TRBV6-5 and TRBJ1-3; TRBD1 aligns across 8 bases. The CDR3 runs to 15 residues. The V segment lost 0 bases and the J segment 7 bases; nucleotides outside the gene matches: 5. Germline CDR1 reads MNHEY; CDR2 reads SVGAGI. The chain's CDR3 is CASSYSTGGGNTIYF. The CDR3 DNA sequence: TGTGCCAGCAGTTACTCAACAGGGGGGGGGAACACCATATATTTT.

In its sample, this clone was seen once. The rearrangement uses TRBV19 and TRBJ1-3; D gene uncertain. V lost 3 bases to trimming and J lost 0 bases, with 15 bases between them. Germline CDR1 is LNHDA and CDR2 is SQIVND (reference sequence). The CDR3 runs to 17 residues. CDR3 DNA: TGTGCCAGTAGTATCGGTCATGGTGTCTCCTCTGGAAACACCATATATTTT. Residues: CASSIGHGVSSGNTIYF.

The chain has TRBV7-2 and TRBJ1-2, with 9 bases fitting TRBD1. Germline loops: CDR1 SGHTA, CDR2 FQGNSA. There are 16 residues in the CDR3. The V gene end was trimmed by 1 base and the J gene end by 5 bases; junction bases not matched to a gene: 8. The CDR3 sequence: CASSLGTGAAPYGYTF. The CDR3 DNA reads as TGTGCCAGCAGCTTAGGGACAGGGGCCGCCCCATATGGCTACACCTTC.

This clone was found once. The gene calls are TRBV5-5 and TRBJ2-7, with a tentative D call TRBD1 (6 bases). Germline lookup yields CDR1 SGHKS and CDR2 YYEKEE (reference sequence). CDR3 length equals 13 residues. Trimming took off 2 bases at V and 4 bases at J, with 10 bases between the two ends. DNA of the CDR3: TGTGCCAGCAGCTTTAACAGGGATTACGAGCAGTACGTC. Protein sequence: CASSFNRDYEQYV.

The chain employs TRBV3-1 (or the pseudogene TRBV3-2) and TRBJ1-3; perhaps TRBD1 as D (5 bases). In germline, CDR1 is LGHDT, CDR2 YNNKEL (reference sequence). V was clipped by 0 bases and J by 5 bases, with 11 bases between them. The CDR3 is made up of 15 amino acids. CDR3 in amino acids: CASSQDGAQRNTIYF. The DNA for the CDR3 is TGTGCCAGCAGCCAAGATGGGGCACAGCGAAACACCATATATTTT.

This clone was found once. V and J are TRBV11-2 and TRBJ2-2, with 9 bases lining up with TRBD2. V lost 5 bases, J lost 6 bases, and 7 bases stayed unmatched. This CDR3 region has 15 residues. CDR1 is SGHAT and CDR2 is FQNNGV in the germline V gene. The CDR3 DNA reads TGTGCCAGCAGCCCGCGGGGGGGGGCCTCCGGGGAGCTGTTTTTT. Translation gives CASSPRGGASGELFF.

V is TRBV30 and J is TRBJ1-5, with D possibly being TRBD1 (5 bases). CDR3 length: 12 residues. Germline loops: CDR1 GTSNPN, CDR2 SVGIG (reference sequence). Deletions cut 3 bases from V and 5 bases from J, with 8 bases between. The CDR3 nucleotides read TGTGCCTGGAGCGGGGGGGATCAGCCCCAGCATTTT. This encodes CAWSGGDQPQHF.

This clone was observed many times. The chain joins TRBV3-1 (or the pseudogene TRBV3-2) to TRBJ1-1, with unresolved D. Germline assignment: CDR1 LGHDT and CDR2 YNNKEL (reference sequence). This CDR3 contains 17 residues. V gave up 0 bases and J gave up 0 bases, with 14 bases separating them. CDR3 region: CASSQELGGHLNTEAFF. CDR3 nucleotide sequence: TGTGCCAGCAGCCAAGAACTAGGCGGCCACCTGAACACTGAAGCTTTCTTT.

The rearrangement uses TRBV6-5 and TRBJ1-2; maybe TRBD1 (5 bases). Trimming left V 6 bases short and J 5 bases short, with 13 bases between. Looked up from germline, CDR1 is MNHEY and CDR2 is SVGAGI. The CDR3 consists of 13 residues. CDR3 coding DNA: TGTGCCAGCAGGGGGCAGGGTGGGTATGGCTACACCTTC. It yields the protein CASRGQGGYGYTF.

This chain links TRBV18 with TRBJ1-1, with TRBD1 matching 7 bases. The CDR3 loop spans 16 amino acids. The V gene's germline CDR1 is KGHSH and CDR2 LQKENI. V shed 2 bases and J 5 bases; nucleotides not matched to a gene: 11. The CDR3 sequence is CASSPSMTGRGTEAFF. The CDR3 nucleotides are TGTGCCAGCTCACCATCAATGACAGGGAGAGGGACTGAAGCTTTCTTT.

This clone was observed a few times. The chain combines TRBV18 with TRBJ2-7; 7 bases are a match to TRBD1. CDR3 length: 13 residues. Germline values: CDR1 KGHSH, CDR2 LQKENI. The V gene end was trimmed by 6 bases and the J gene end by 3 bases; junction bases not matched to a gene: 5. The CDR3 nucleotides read TGTGCCAGCTCCCCCAACAGGGGCTACGAGCAGTACGTC. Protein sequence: CASSPNRGYEQYV.

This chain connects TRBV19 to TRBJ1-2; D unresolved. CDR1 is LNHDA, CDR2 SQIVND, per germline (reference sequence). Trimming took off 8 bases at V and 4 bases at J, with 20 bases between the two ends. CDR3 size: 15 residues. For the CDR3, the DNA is TGTGCCAGTTACCGTGGCTACAGAAGCCCCTATGGCTACACCTTC. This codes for CASYRGYRSPYGYTF.

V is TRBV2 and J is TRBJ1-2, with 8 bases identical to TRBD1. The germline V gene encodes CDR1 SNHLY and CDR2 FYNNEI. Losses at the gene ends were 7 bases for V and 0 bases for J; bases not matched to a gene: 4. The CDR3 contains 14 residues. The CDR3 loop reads CASNNRGANYGYTF. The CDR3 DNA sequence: TGTGCCAGCAATAACAGGGGGGCTAACTATGGCTACACCTTC. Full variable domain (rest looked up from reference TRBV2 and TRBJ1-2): EPEVTQTPSHQVTQMGQEVILRCVPISNHLYFYWYRQILGQKVEFLVSFYNNEISEKSEIFDDQFSVERPDGSNFTLKIRSTKLEDSAMYFCASNNRGANYGYTFGSGTRLTVV.

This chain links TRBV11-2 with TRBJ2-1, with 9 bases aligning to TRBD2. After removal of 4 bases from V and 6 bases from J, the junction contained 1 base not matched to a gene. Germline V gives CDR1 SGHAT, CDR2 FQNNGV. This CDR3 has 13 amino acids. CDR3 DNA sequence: TGTGCCAGCAGCTCGGGACTAGCCAATGAGCAGTTCTTC. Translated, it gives CASSSGLANEQFF.

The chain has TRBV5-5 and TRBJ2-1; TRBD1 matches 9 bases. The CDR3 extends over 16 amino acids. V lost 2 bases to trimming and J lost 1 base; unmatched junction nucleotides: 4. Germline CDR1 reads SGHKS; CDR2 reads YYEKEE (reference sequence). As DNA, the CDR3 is TGTGCCAGCAGCTTAGAGACAGGGGGATCCTACAATGAGCAGTTCTTC. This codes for CASSLETGGSYNEQFF.

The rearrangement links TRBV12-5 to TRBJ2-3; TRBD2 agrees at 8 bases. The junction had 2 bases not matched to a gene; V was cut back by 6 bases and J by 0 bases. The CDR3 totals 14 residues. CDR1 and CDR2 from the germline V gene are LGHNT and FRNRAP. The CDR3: CASGRGASTDTQYF. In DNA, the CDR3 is TGTGCTAGTGGGCGGGGGGCGAGCACAGATACGCAGTATTTT.

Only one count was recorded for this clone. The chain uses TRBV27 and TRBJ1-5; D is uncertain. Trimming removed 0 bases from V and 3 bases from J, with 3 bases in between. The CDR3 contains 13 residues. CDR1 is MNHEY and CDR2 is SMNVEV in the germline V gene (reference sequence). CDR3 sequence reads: CASSLSYNQPQHF. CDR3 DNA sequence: TGTGCCAGCAGTTTATCTTACAATCAGCCCCAGCATTTT.

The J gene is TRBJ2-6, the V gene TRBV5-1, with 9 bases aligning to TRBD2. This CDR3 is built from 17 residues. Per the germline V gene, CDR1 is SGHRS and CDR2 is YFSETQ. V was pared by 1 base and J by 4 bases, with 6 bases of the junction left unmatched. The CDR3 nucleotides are TGCGCCAGCAGCTTGTTTAGCGGGAGCGGCGGGGCCAACGTCCTGACTTTC. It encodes CASSLFSGSGGANVLTF.

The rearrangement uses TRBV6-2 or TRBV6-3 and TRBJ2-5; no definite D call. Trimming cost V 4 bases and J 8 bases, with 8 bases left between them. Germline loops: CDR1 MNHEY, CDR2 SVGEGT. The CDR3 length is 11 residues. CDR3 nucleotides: TGTGCCAGCAGTTCTGGGCGTACCCAGTACTTC. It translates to CASSSGRTQYF.

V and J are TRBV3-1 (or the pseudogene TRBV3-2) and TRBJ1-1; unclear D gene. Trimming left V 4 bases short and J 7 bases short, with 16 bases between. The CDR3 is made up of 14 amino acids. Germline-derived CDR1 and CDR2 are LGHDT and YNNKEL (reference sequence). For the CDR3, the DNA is TGTGCCAGCAGCCGCCACACAGAAAAGAATGAAGCTTTCTTT. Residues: CASSRHTEKNEAFF.

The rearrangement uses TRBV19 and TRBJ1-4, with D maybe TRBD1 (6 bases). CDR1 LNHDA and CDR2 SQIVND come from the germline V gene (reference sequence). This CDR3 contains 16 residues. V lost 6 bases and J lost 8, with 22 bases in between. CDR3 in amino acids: CASRPGVEWQGEKLFF. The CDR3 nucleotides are TGTGCCAGTAGGCCTGGAGTGGAGTGGCAGGGGGAAAAACTGTTTTTT.

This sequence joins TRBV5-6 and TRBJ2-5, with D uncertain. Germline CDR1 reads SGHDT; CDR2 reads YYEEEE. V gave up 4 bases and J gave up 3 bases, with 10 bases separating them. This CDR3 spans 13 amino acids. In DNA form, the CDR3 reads TGTGCCAGCAGCGTAAGGAGAGAAGAGACCCAGTACTTC. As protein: CASSVRREETQYF.